Below, 21 T cell receptor beta chains from the same sample are listed, as sequenced in a study of blood T cell repertoires in COVID-19. Some clones are missing from TCRdb's copy, which holds only in-frame ones; the method was immunoSEQ multiplex PCR. The profile shows about 260,000 clones, about nine tenths of them singletons. The sample taken for sequencing was peripheral blood. Receptor source: a man aged 35 to 55 who had recovered from COVID-19.

J is TRBJ2-1 and V is TRBV9, with 14 bases identical to TRBD2. The trim removed 4 bases at V and 8 bases at J, leaving 5 bases unmatched. Per the germline V gene, CDR1 is SGDLS and CDR2 is YYNGEE. This CDR3 comprises 15 residues. CDR3 in amino acids: CASSLGLAGEYEQFF. The DNA of the CDR3 is TGTGCCAGCAGCCTGGGACTAGCGGGAGAATATGAGCAGTTCTTC.

This chain joins TRBV19 and TRBJ1-1; 9 positions agree with TRBD1. The germline gives CDR1 LNHDA, CDR2 SQIVND (reference sequence). V lost 3 bases, J lost 5 bases, and 4 bases stayed unmatched. The CDR3 is 14 amino acids. CDR3 in DNA: TGTGCCAGTAGTATTGGGGACAGGGAGACTGAAGCTTTCTTT. Translation gives CASSIGDRETEAFF.

The chain recombines TRBV5-5 with TRBJ2-1; 7 bases align to TRBD2. Germline V gene sequence: CDR1 SGHKS, CDR2 YYEKEE (reference sequence). There are 14 residues in the CDR3. With V trimmed by 10 bases and J by 4 bases, 11 bases remained unmatched. The CDR3 DNA reads as TGTGCCTCCGGAGGGGCTAGCGGTTACAATGAGCAGTTCTTC. This sequence encodes CASGGASGYNEQFF.

The CDR3 here is CATSPPDREGGYTF. The CDR3 DNA follows: TGTGCCACCAGCCCACCCGACAGGGAAGGCGGCTACACCTTC. The chain is built from TRBV24-1 and TRBJ1-2; 7 nucleotides match TRBD1. The V gene end was trimmed by 7 bases and the J gene end by 8 bases; junction bases not matched to a gene: 12. The CDR3 sequence is 14 residues long. Germline loops: CDR1 KGHDR, CDR2 SFDVKD.

This clone has only one observation. The rearrangement links TRBV15 to TRBJ1-1; D is possibly TRBD1 (5 bases). Germline lookup yields CDR1 LNHNV and CDR2 YYDKDF (reference sequence). Trimming pared 0 bases from V and 2 bases from J, leaving 16 bases between. This CDR3 has 17 amino acids. CDR3 loop: CATSRDHPAGINTEAFF. CDR3 DNA sequence: TGTGCCACCAGCAGAGATCACCCGGCAGGGATCAACACTGAAGCTTTCTTT. The full variable domain, with the rest looked up from reference TRBV15 and TRBJ1-1, is DAMVIQNPRYQVTQFGKPVTLSCSQTLNHNVMYWYQQKSSQAPKLLFHYYDKDFNNEADTPDNFQSRRPNTSFCFLDIRSPGLGDTAMYLCATSRDHPAGINTEAFFGQGTRLTVV.

As for this clone: Additional DNA sequences in this sample encode the identical CDR3. The V and J genes are TRBV10-3 and TRBJ2-2, with TRBD1 matching 9 bases. J lost 4 bases, V lost 5 bases, and 5 bases had no gene match. CDR1 ENHRY and CDR2 SYGVKD come from the germline V gene. This CDR3 is 15 amino acids long. The CDR3 sequence is CAISPGQGSTGELFF. The CDR3 DNA reads as TGTGCCATCAGTCCCGGACAGGGGAGCACCGGGGAGCTGTTTTTT.

This clone qualifies as medium-sized. The rearrangement joins TRBV5-1 to TRBJ2-7, with D possibly TRBD1 on 6 matching bases. The germline V gene has CDR1 SGHRS and CDR2 YFSETQ. V was clipped by 3 bases and J by 1 base, with 8 bases between them. This CDR3 has 13 amino acids. CDR3 sequence (DNA): TGCGCCAGCAGCTGGGACAAATCCTACGAGCAGTACTTC. Translating it yields CASSWDKSYEQYF.

The chain is built from TRBV30 and TRBJ1-2; 10 nucleotides line up with TRBD1. Germline V lookup: CDR1 GTSNPN, CDR2 SVGIG (reference sequence). With V trimmed by 1 base and J by 4 bases, 3 bases remained unmatched. CDR3 length: 14 amino acids. The CDR3 sequence is CAWSGRQGAYGYTF. The CDR3, as DNA: TGTGCCTGGAGTGGGCGACAGGGGGCCTATGGCTACACCTTC.

The V call is TRBV2, the J call TRBJ1-5; D not certain. The CDR3 contains 12 residues. Germline CDR1 and CDR2: SNHLY and FYNNEI. Trimming removed 6 bases at V and 7 bases at J, with 10 bases between. CDR3 DNA: TGTGCCAGCAGCGTACCGAGCCAGCCCCAGCATTTT. It specifies CASSVPSQPQHF.

The V gene is TRBV27, the J gene TRBJ1-6; the D gene is possibly TRBD1 (5 bases). Trimming cost V 6 bases and J 10 bases, with 10 bases left between them. This CDR3 spans 12 amino acids. Germline lookup yields CDR1 MNHEY and CDR2 SMNVEV (reference sequence). The CDR3: CASRQGGSPLHF. DNA for the CDR3: TGTGCCAGCAGGCAGGGTGGATCACCCCTCCACTTT.

The chain joins TRBV9 to TRBJ1-2, with 7 bases that match TRBD1. The germline V gene has CDR1 SGDLS and CDR2 YYNGEE. The CDR3 covers 17 residues. After removal of 0 bases from V and 2 bases from J, the junction contained 10 bases not matched to a gene. CDR3 DNA sequence: TGTGCCAGCAGCGTAGCTCGAGACAGGGAGTTCAACTATGGCTACACCTTC. It yields the protein CASSVARDREFNYGYTF.

This sequence joins TRBV2 and TRBJ1-5; 7 bases agree with TRBD1. Germline-derived CDR1 and CDR2 are SNHLY and FYNNEI. There are 14 residues in the CDR3. V was pared by 5 bases and J by 4 bases, with 5 bases of the junction left unmatched. CDR3 region: CASSFDRVNQPQHF. The DNA of the CDR3 is TGTGCCAGCAGTTTTGACAGGGTGAATCAGCCCCAGCATTTT.

This chain links TRBV24-1 with TRBJ2-1; tentative D call: TRBD1 (5 bases). The CDR3 is 15 amino acids. The V gene's germline CDR1 is KGHDR and CDR2 SFDVKD. The ends were cut back, 4 bases at V and 6 bases at J, with 15 bases in the middle. CDR3 coding DNA: TGTGCCACCAGTGACCGGACCGCGCAGGGCAATGAGCAGTTCTTC. It is translated as CATSDRTAQGNEQFF.

The chain links TRBV11-2 to TRBJ1-3; D gene unclear. The germline V gene encodes CDR1 SGHAT and CDR2 FQNNGV. This CDR3 is built from 15 residues. The V gene lost 5 bases and the J gene lost 0 bases, with 11 bases spanning the gap. CDR3 region: CASSLLGSSGNTIYF. The DNA of the CDR3 is TGTGCCAGCAGCCTTTTGGGCTCCTCTGGAAACACCATATATTTT. The full variable domain, completed using reference TRBV11-2 and TRBJ1-3, is EAGVAQSPRYKIIEKRQSVAFWCNPISGHATLYWYQQILGQGPKLLIQFQNNGVVDDSQLPKDRFSAERLKGVDSTLKIQPAKLEDSAVYLCASSLLGSSGNTIYFGEGSWLTVV.

J is TRBJ1-2 and V is TRBV15; possible D gene TRBD1, 6 bases. The V end lost 1 base, the J end lost 2 bases, and 14 bases lay between the germline ends. Germline lookup yields CDR1 LNHNV and CDR2 YYDKDF (reference sequence). CDR3 size: 16 residues. The CDR3 region is CATSRGGTGINYGYTF. In nucleotides, the CDR3 is TGTGCCACCAGCAGAGGAGGAACAGGGATAAACTATGGCTACACCTTC.

The genes are TRBV13 and TRBJ2-1; 11 bases are a match to TRBD2. Trimming at V came to 4 bases and at J to 6 bases, leaving 5 bases not matched to a gene. Germline CDR1 reads PRHDT; CDR2 reads FYEKMQ (reference sequence). The CDR3 length is 15 residues. DNA of the CDR3: TGTGCCAGCAGCTCGCGACTAGCGGGGATCAATGAGCAGTTCTTC. It encodes CASSSRLAGINEQFF.

V usage is TRBV18 and J usage is TRBJ1-6; no clear D gene. CDR3 length: 12 residues. The V end lost 3 bases, the J end lost 7 bases, and 4 bases lay between the germline ends. The germline CDR1 and CDR2 sequences are KGHSH and LQKENI. In nucleotides, the CDR3 is TGTGCCAGCTCACCCCAGAATTCACCCCTCCACTTT. Protein sequence: CASSPQNSPLHF.

The chain carries TRBV4-3 and TRBJ1-1; D perhaps matches TRBD1 (5 bases). Trimming stripped 1 base from V and 0 bases from J, with 15 bases between. Germline lookup yields CDR1 LGHNA and CDR2 YSLEER. The CDR3 sequence is 17 residues long. The CDR3 sequence is CASSQVGRGLVNTEAFF. DNA for the CDR3: TGCGCCAGCAGCCAAGTAGGGAGGGGCCTAGTGAACACTGAAGCTTTCTTT.

V gene TRBV5-6 combines with J gene TRBJ2-5; 10 bases are shared with TRBD2. The length of the CDR3 is 16 residues. The junction had 12 bases not matched to a gene; V was cut back by 5 bases and J by 5 bases. The germline CDR1 and CDR2 sequences are SGHDT and YYEEEE. The CDR3 coding sequence is TGTGCCAGCAGTCCGAGGCAGCGGGGGGGCCCCGAGACCCAGTACTTC. Its protein is CASSPRQRGGPETQYF.

This chain joins TRBV5-6 and TRBJ1-6, with D possibly matching TRBD1 (5 bases). The CDR3 is made up of 11 amino acids. Germline values: CDR1 SGHDT, CDR2 YYEEEE. With 4 bases removed from V and 12 bases from J, the gap between germline ends came to 8 bases. The CDR3 spells CASSATGPLHF. The CDR3 DNA follows: TGTGCCAGCAGCGCCACAGGACCCCTCCACTTT.

V and J are TRBV5-6 and TRBJ1-6; no clear D gene. Germline assignment: CDR1 SGHDT and CDR2 YYEEEE. Trimming removed 4 bases from V and 7 bases from J, with 15 bases in between. This CDR3 has 15 amino acids. Here the CDR3 DNA reads TGTGCCAGCAGCGTAATCGGGGTTCTCAATTCACCCCTCCACTTT. It codes for CASSVIGVLNSPLHF.